This T cell receptor beta chain was recorded in a study of cytomegalovirus exposure and HLA in healthy donors (dated by TCRdb to the late 2010s). Turning to the overall study: An earlier analysis of 587 of the donors reported approximately 280 Gb of sequence data and around 100 million unique TCR beta sequences obtained from some 200 million T cells. Donor age, sex, ethnicity and CMV serostatus were collected together with the repertoire data. Across about 370 genotyped donors of the cohort, an average of roughly 200,000 unique TCR beta nucleotide sequences per donor were sequenced, and approximately 19% of those sequences were non-productive. A later genetic analysis took genome-wide SNP genotypes for about 55% of the roughly 670 donors and used that subset as a discovery cohort. In addition to the first cohort of 500 to 850 subjects, a separate validation cohort of 120 different subjects was used. The aim of the study was to test whether cataloging public T cell receptors could identify signatures of past pathogen exposure. The number of donors typed differed by locus, with about 629-640 for A, B, C, DRB1 and DQB1, 522 for DQA1, 606 for DPA1, and around 460 for DPB1. Every discovery cohort repertoire had been produced on one sequencing platform. Class I and class II HLA loci were covered by the typing at four-digit resolution. The later analysis used no new phenotypic data to find candidate immune exposures, relying instead on TCR beta sequences and their occurrence across donors. Among the roughly 430 genotyped donors, 81% belonged to the genetic ancestry cluster associated with self-reported Caucasian donors. The study combined high-throughput TCR immunosequencing, statistical association of individual TCRs with disease status, and machine learning to predict cytomegalovirus infection status. In an earlier analysis of around 540 of the donors, high-throughput TCR beta sequencing was used to judge whether each TCR beta V gene segment behaved as functional or pseudogenic. Several DR-DQ haplotypes were handled as single units for association and clustering, since linkage in the cohort was strong. Roughly 300 gigabases of sequencing data and around 85 million unique TCR sequences made up an early release that covered fewer than 650 HLA-typed donors. The study used immunosequencing to profile the T cell repertoires of approximately 640 subjects and linked those repertoires to cytomegalovirus serostatus. To study patterns of TCR occurrence, a later analysis re-analyzed previously published TCR beta repertoires from 600 to 750 donors and added high-resolution HLA genotyping.

Receptor amplification or capture employed the immunoSEQ multiplex PCR assay. A mixture of 60 forward primers for TCR Vbeta segments and 13 reverse primers for TCR Jbeta segments was used in the multiplex PCR. The CDR3 region of rearranged TCR beta genes was amplified from genomic DNA with a multiplex PCR assay. On the Illumina HiSeq System, the amplified TCR beta libraries were sequenced as 87-base-pair reads. In the paper's pipeline: In a later analysis, 80 million or so unique TCR beta chains were counted across the roughly 700 repertoires, and approximately 11 million of these chains were shared by at least two donors. Raw reads were error-corrected and collapsed into unique sequences with a nearest-neighbor algorithm that merged closely related sequences to remove PCR and sequencing errors. Alignment of CDR3 sequences to IMGT reference sequences was used to assign V, D and J gene segments. Each retained sequence needed at least a six-nucleotide match to both a V gene segment and a J gene segment. Rearrangements were classified as productive when the CDR3 lacked stop codons and remained in frame with V and J, and all other rearrangements were classified as non-productive. Following IMGT convention, CDR3 was defined as the stretch from the second conserved V-encoded cysteine to the conserved J-encoded phenylalanine. The earlier analysis of roughly 590 of the donors excluded sequences that lacked an unambiguous match to a single V gene segment. In an earlier analysis of 500 to 750 of the donors, V segments were called functional above 56.7% productive rearrangements and were called segregating when the between-donor standard deviation exceeded 5%. A statistical classification framework was developed to diagnose cytomegalovirus status using the catalog of TCR beta chain sequences. In a later analysis, V and J genes were assigned by comparing TCR nucleotide sequences against IMGT/GENE-DB human TR gene sequences. A later analysis assigned CDR3 sequences and most-parsimonious VDJ recombination scenarios with the TCRdist pipeline. In a later analysis, every TCR beta chain was defined by the combination of its CDR3 amino acid sequence and its V-gene family, and reads without a unique V-gene family were dropped. To address suspected cross-contamination and a sequencing artifact, a later analysis removed a few hundred highly shared, low-generation-probability nucleotide sequences. For each public chain, a later analysis derived a clonal expansion index from normalized ranks of inferred template counts within each repertoire. A later analysis computed generation probabilities with a VDJ recombination model fitted to out-of-frame rearrangements, and checked the results against IGoR. Hypergeometric tests were used in a later analysis to score TCR-TCR, TCR-HLA and TCR-CMV co-occurrence, with a repertoire-size bias correction applied to the TCR pairs. In a later analysis, false discovery rates were estimated by permuting HLA or CMV assignments 20 times. In a later analysis, co-occurring TCRs were grouped with DBSCAN, and TCRdist sequence similarity was added when clustering was performed within HLA-allele-positive subsets. For co-occurrence clustering, repertoires with fewer than 30,000 or more than 120,000 public chains were excluded, along with 4 to 6 repertoires with anomalous nucleotide sharing. TCRdb provides this immuneACCESS table in a form limited to in-frame rearrangements. Some clones are lacking; in checked studies, under half of them reflect an unresolved V gene, and why the rest are absent is not known. For V, J and clone size, that table is used; D and trimming come from the DNA. The sample yields 65,000 to 90,000 clones; approximately 75% were counted once. 9% to 13% of the sample lies in the top ten.

Findings and caveats that apply to the study as a whole: Correlated functional status among segregating V segments might be attributable to linkage disequilibrium, but an unknown experimental factor could not be ruled out. Because some donors lacked HLA typing at each locus, the association tests relied only on the typed subset. CMV serostatus was the only immune exposure information available for the cohort. The classifier was reported to diagnose cytomegalovirus status with high specificity and sensitivity in both the original and validation cohorts. The earlier analysis of a few hundred of the donors excluded roughly 17 rarely observed V segments, including chromosome 9 orphons, because counts were too low. In a later analysis, several top co-occurrence clusters were reported to appear linked to parvovirus B19, influenza, CMV and Epstein-Barr virus. It was suggested by the authors that the approach could potentially be generalized to other disease states and immunological phenotypes. While some public TCRs were present in many individuals, most TCR sequences turned up only very rarely across donors. Specific HLA alleles were associated with 15,000 to 20,000 TCR beta sequences at a false discovery rate of 0.05 in a later analysis. In this cohort, only TCR beta chains were sequenced, and detectable features were limited by the absence of alpha or paired-chain data. In a later analysis, most CMV-associated TCR beta chains were found to appear HLA-restricted, with HLA associations seemingly driven largely by CMV exposure. Roughly uniform sequencing depth across donors was assumed in presence/absence analyses, although this assumption may not hold. A later analysis found that HLA-associated TCR beta chains were more clonally expanded and had lower generation probabilities than equally common non-associated chains. An association between a missense DCLRE1C variant and V-gene and J-gene trimming of TCR beta chains was found in a later genetic analysis and replicated in an independent cohort. In an earlier analysis of under 600 of the donors, most TCR beta V segments were observed in productive rearrangements about 90% or about 30% of the time, broadly matching IMGT annotations. A few of the identified cytomegalovirus-associated TCR beta chains were confirmed in vitro to be specific for cytomegalovirus antigens. A group of highly shared sequence variants was considered likely to be a technical artifact of the sequencing pipeline. In a later analysis, TCR association rates were found to vary across HLA loci, with the most associated TCRs seen for DRB1 alleles and the fewest for HLA-C alleles. Because the 87-base-pair reads could not distinguish some IMGT-functional V segments, including TRBV6-2 and TRBV6-3, those segments were excluded. In the study, 150 to 200 TCR beta chains were listed as associated with cytomegalovirus. In a later genetic analysis, fewer N-insertions in productive TCRs were reported among donors in an Asian-associated ancestry cluster than the roughly 640-donor mean. A further reported finding was that TCR beta sequences accurately predicted the HLA-A and HLA-B alleles for most subjects in the first cohort. Assigning TCR associations to individual alleles was difficult when HLA alleles, especially DR and DQ, strongly co-occurred.

This clone was observed a single time. The target of this receptor is not known. No base quality information exists; no much larger clone differs at one position. In total, 500 to 700 healthy bone marrow donors made up the cohort. Cohort members were all nominally healthy when sampled, although unrecorded immune exposures were likely present. The donor tested CMV seropositive, placing the donor among the roughly 270 seropositive members of the cohort. A peripheral blood sample was provided by each donor, and peripheral blood mononuclear cells were used for TCR beta sequencing. Genomic DNA was extracted from the blood cell samples with the Qiagen DNeasy Blood Extraction Kit. Counted from cysteine to phenylalanine, this CDR3 has 15 amino acids. CDR3 DNA is the only sequence kept; it has 45 bases, read in frame from the first base. The germline V gene gives CDR1 as SGHAT and CDR2 as FQNNGV. V and J are truncated by 7 bases and 10 bases respectively, leaving an intervening sequence of 20 bases.

This sequence uses TRBV11-2 and TRBJ1-6; a weak D assignment points to TRBD1 (6 bases agree). Source material: PBMCs. This receptor was obtained from a woman aged 40 to 50 in good health and CMV-seropositive. The bases read TGTGCCAGCACCCTACGGGGCGGGGGGCGATCACCCCTCCACTTT. Translated, this is CASTLRGGGRSPLHF.